This T cell receptor beta chain was identified in a study of technical replicates of blood from several donors. The assay was immunoSEQ multiplex PCR, and TCRdb's table has in-frame clones only and misses some. Of roughly 14,000 clones listed, over 80% were seen once; the top ten hold roughly 10%. CDR1 is MRHNA, CDR2 SNTAGT, per germline. Trimming took 6 bases from V and 0 from J; bases not matched to a gene: 4. The CDR3 consists of 16 residues. The chain uses TRBV6-4 and TRBJ2-1; 11 nucleotides match TRBD2. The receptor's source is a human donor in good health. Specimen: PBMCs. This CDR3 reads CASSPGLAASYNEQFF. CDR3 sequence (DNA): TGTGCCAGCAGCCCGGGACTAGCGGCCTCCTACAATGAGCAGTTCTTC.